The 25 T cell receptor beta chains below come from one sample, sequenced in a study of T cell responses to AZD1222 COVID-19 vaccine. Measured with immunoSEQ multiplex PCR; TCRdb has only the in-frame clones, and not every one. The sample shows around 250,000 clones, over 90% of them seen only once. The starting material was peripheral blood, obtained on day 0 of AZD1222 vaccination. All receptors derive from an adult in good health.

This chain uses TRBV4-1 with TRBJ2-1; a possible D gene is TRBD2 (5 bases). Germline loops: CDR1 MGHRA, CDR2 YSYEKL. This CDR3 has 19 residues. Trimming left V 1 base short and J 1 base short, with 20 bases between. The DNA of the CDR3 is TGCGCCAGCAGCCAAGTTTCAGGAGGACCCTTAAATTCCTACAATGAGCAGTTCTTC. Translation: CASSQVSGGPLNSYNEQFF.

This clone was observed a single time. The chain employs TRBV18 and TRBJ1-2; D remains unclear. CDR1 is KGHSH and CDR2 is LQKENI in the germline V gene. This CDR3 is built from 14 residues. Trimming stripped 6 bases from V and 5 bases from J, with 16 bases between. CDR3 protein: CASSPLKGGYGYTF. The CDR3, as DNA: TGTGCCAGCTCCCCCCTGAAGGGAGGATATGGCTACACCTTC.

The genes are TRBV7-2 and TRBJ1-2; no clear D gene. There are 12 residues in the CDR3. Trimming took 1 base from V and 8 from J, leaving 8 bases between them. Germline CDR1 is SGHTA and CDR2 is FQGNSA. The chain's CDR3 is CASSLEAGGYTF. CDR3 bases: TGTGCCAGCAGCTTAGAGGCGGGCGGCTACACCTTC.

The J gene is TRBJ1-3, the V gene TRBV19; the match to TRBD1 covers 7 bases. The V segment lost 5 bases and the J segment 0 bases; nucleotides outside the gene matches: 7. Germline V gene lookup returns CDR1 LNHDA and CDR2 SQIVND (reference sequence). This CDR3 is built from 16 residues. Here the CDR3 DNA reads TGTGCCAGTAGTGCCGACAGGGTTGACTCTGGAAACACCATATATTTT. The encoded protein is CASSADRVDSGNTIYF.

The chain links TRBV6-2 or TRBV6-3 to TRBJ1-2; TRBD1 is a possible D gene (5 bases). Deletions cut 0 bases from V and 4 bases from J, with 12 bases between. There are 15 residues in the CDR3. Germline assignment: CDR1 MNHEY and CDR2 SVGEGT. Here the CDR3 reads CASSYSGASGYGYTF. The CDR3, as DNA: TGTGCCAGCAGTTACTCAGGGGCGTCTGGCTATGGCTACACCTTC.

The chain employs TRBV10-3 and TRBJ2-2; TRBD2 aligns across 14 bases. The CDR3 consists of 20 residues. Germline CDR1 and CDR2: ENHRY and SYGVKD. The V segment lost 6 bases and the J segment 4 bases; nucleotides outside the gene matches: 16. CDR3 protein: CAISARFGTSGRLGTGELFF. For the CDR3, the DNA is TGTGCCATCAGCGCCAGGTTTGGGACTAGCGGGAGACTCGGCACCGGGGAGCTGTTTTTT.

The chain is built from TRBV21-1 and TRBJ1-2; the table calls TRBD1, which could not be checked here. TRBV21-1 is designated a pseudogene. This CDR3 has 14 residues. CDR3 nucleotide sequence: TGTGCCAGCAGCAACAGTCTTTGTAACTATGGCTACACCTTC. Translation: CASSNSLCNYGYTF.

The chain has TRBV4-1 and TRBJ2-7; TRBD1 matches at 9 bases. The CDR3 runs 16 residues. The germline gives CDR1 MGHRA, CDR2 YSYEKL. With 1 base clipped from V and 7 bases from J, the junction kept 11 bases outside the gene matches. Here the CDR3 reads CASSQGPQGAFYEQYF. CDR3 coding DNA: TGCGCCAGCAGCCAAGGCCCACAGGGGGCGTTTTATGAGCAGTACTTC.

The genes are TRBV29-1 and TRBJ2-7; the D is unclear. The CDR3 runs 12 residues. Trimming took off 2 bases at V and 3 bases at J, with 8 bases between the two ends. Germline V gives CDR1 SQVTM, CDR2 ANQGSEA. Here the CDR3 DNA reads TGCAGCGTTGAATTGGATTACTACGAGCAGTACTTC. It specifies CSVELDYYEQYF.

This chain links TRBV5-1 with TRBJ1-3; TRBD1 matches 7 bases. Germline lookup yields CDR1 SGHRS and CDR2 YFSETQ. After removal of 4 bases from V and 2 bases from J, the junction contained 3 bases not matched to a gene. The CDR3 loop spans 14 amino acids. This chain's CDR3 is CASSAQGAGNTIYF. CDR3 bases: TGCGCCAGCAGCGCCCAGGGGGCTGGAAACACCATATATTTT.

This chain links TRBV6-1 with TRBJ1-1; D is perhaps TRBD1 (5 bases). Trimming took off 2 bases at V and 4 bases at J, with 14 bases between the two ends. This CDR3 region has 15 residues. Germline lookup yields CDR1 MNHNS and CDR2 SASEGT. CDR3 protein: CASSEHRGAGTEAFF. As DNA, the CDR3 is TGTGCCAGCAGTGAACATCGAGGGGCCGGCACTGAAGCTTTCTTT.

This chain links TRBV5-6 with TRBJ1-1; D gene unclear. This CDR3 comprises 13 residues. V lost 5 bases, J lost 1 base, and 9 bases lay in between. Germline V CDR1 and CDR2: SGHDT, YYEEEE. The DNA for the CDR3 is TGTGCCAGCAGGGGAGACGGGAACACTGAAGCTTTCTTT. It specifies CASRGDGNTEAFF.

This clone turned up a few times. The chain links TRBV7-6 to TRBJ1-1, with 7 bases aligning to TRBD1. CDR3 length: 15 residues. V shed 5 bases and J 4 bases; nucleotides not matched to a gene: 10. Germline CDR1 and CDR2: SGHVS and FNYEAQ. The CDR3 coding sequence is TGTGCCAGCAGCCGAGGGGCAGGGGGAGGCACTGAAGCTTTCTTT. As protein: CASSRGAGGGTEAFF.

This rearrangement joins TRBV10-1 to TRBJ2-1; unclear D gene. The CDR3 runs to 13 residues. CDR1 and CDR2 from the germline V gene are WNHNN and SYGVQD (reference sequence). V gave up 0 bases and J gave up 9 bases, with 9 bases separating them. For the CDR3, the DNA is TGCGCCAGCAGTGAGTCGCTAGAAGTTGAGCAGTTCTTC. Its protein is CASSESLEVEQFF.

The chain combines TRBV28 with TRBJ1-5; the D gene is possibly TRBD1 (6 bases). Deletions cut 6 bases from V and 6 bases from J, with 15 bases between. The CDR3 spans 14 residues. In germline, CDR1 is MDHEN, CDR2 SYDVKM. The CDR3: CASSLRQVAQPQHF. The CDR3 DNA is TGTGCCAGCAGCCTTAGACAGGTCGCTCAGCCCCAGCATTTT.

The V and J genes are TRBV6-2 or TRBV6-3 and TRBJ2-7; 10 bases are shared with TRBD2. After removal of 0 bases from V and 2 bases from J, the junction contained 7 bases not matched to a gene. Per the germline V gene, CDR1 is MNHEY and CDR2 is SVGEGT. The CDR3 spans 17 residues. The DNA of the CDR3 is TGTGCCAGCAGTTACTCGACAGCGGGGGGGAAACCCTACGAGCAGTACTTC. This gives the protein CASSYSTAGGKPYEQYF.

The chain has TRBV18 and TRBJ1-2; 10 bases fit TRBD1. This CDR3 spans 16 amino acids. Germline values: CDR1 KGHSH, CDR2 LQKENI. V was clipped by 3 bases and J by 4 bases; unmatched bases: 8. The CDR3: CASSPTGTGEPYGYTF. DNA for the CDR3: TGTGCCAGCTCACCGACTGGGACAGGGGAACCCTATGGCTACACCTTC.

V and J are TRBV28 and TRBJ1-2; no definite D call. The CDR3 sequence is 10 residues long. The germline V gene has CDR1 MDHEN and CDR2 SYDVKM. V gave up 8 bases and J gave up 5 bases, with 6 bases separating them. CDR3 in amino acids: CASGRYGYTF. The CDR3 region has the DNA TGTGCCAGCGGCCGTTATGGCTACACCTTC.

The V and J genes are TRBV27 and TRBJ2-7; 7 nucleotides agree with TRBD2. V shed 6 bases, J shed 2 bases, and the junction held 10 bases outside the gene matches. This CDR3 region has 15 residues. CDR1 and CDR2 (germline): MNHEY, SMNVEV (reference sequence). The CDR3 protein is CASSLLRERPYEQYF. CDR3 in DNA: TGTGCCAGCAGCCTTCTGCGGGAGAGGCCCTACGAGCAGTACTTC.

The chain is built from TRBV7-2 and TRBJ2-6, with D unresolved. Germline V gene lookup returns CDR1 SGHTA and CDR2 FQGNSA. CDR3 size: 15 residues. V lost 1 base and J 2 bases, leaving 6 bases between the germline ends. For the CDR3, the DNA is TGTGCCAGCAGCTTAGGTCCCGCTGGGGCCAACGTCCTGACTTTC. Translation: CASSLGPAGANVLTF.

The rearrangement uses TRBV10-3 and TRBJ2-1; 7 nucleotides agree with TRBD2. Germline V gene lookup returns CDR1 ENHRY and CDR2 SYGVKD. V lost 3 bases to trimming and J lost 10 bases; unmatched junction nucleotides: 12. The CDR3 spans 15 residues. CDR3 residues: CAISDGLAEAGEQFF. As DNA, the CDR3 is TGTGCCATCAGTGACGGGCTAGCGGAGGCGGGGGAGCAGTTCTTC.

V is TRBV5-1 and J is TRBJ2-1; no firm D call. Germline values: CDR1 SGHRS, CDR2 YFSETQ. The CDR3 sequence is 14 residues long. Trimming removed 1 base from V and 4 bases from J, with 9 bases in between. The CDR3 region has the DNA TGCGCCAGCAGCTTGCTGACTTTTTACAATGAGCAGTTCTTC. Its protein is CASSLLTFYNEQFF.

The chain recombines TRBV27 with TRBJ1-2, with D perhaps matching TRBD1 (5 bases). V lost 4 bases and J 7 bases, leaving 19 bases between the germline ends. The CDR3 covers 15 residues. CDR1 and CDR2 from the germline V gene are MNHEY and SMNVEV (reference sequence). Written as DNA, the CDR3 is TGTGCCAGCAGTTCCGTCCGGACGGGGCTATCTGGCTACACCTTC. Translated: CASSSVRTGLSGYTF.

The CDR3 loop reads CAIQGPGPRNQPQHF. CDR3 in DNA: TGTGCCATTCAGGGTCCAGGTCCCCGCAATCAGCCCCAGCATTTT. The chain links TRBV28 to TRBJ1-5; TRBD1 might be the D (5 bases). This CDR3 contains 15 residues. Per germline, CDR1 MDHEN and CDR2 SYDVKM. Trimming pared 10 bases from V and 2 bases from J, leaving 18 bases between.

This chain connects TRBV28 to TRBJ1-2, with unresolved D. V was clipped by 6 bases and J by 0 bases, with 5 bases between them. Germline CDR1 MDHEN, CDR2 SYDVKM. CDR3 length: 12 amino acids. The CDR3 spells CASSWTNYGYTF. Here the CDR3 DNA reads TGTGCCAGCAGCTGGACTAACTATGGCTACACCTTC.